What follows are 23 T cell receptor beta chains derived from one specimen sequenced in a study of shared clonotypes between healthy human individuals. TCRdb's table, derived via immunoSEQ multiplex PCR, lists solely in-frame clones and lacks some. The sample yields under 2.5 million clones, 85% to 95% seen once. The specimen was naive CD4+ T cells from PBMCs. Subset: CD45RA+ positively selected. The receptors were gathered from a man between 18 and 29 years old in good health. Some clones in this sample may be carry-over from other donors' samples.

The V gene is TRBV10-3, the J gene TRBJ1-1; TRBD1 agrees at 8 bases. In germline, CDR1 is ENHRY, CDR2 SYGVKD. This CDR3 is 14 amino acids long. V lost 6 bases, J lost 2 bases, and 5 bases stayed unmatched. This CDR3 reads CAIRGQGDNTEAFF. The DNA of the CDR3 is TGTGCCATCAGAGGACAGGGCGATAACACTGAAGCTTTCTTT.

This clone appeared a few times. The rearrangement links TRBV28 to TRBJ2-7; 7 bases agree with TRBD1. The germline gives CDR1 MDHEN, CDR2 SYDVKM. The CDR3 has 15 residues. Trimming removed 5 bases from V and 5 bases from J; junction bases left unmatched: 12. CDR3 amino acids: CASSPQLTQGNEQYF. CDR3 nucleotide sequence: TGTGCCAGCAGTCCTCAACTGACACAGGGGAACGAGCAGTACTTC.

In the case of this clone: Other DNA sequences from this sample encode an identical CDR3 as well. The chain couples TRBV18 to TRBJ2-4; D unresolved. The CDR3 is made up of 14 amino acids. The ends were cut back, 2 bases at V and 2 bases at J, with 7 bases in the middle. CDR1 is KGHSH, CDR2 LQKENI, per germline. The CDR3 DNA reads as TGTGCCAGCTCACCAGGGGTTCCCAAAAACATTCAGTACTTC. Protein sequence: CASSPGVPKNIQYF.

The chain has TRBV25-1 and TRBJ2-5; 8 nucleotides match TRBD1. The CDR3 runs 14 residues. The junction had 2 bases not matched to a gene; V was cut back by 4 bases and J by 1 base. Germline-derived CDR1 and CDR2 are MGHDK and SYGVNS. CDR3 region: CASSGQGIQETQYF. The CDR3 DNA reads as TGTGCCAGCAGTGGACAGGGGATCCAAGAGACCCAGTACTTC.

CDR3 nucleotides: TGTGCCAGCAGCTTAAGACAGCTTACCGGGGAGCTGTTTTTT. It translates to CASSLRQLTGELFF. The rearrangement links TRBV11-2 to TRBJ2-2; tentative D call: TRBD1 (5 bases). The CDR3 sequence is 14 residues long. Germline lookup yields CDR1 SGHAT and CDR2 FQNNGV. V lost 2 bases, J lost 5 bases, and 9 bases lay in between.

CDR3: CASSLVRGWQGSYNEQFF. The CDR3 region has the DNA TGTGCCAGCAGTTTAGTTAGAGGGTGGCAGGGCTCCTACAATGAGCAGTTCTTC. The V call is TRBV28, the J call TRBJ2-1, with D possibly called TRBD1 or TRBD2 (5 bases each). Germline assignment: CDR1 MDHEN and CDR2 SYDVKM. The length of the CDR3 is 18 residues. V was trimmed by 2 bases and J by 0 bases, leaving 17 bases between them.

On this clone itself: Other nucleotide sequences in the sample specify the same CDR3. The CDR3: CASRTTDTQYF. CDR3 nucleotides: TGTGCCAGCAGGACAACAGATACGCAGTATTTT. V and J are TRBV6-6 and TRBJ2-3; D uncertain. The CDR3 covers 11 residues. Germline CDR1 reads MNHNY; CDR2 reads SVGAGI (reference sequence). V was clipped by 6 bases and J by 3 bases, with 4 bases between them.

A note on this clone: The same CDR3 also results from other DNA sequences found in this sample. The J gene is TRBJ2-5, the V gene TRBV28; D not certain. The CDR3 is 14 amino acids. V lost 1 base and J lost 2, with 8 bases in between. Germline lookup yields CDR1 MDHEN and CDR2 SYDVKM. CDR3 sequence: CASSLSQAQETQYF. Here the CDR3 DNA reads TGTGCCAGCAGTTTATCCCAGGCACAAGAGACCCAGTACTTC.

The rearrangement joins TRBV10-2 to TRBJ2-1, with TRBD2 matching 11 bases. In germline, CDR1 is WSHSY, CDR2 SAAADI. The CDR3 runs 14 residues. The ends lost 8 bases at V and 5 bases at J; junction bases unmatched: 5. CDR3 region: CASFTSGSHNEQFF. For the CDR3, the DNA is TGCGCCAGCTTTACTAGCGGGAGCCACAATGAGCAGTTCTTC.

This chain connects TRBV19 to TRBJ1-1; perhaps TRBD1 as D (5 bases). The length of the CDR3 is 14 residues. CDR1 LNHDA and CDR2 SQIVND come from the germline V gene (reference sequence). V was clipped by 7 bases and J by 3 bases, with 15 bases between them. This CDR3 reads CASIAGPWDTEAFF. The CDR3, as DNA: TGTGCCAGTATTGCGGGGCCCTGGGACACTGAAGCTTTCTTT.

Here the CDR3 DNA reads TGTGCCAGCAGTTTCGCAGGCGGCCAAGAGACCCAGTACTTC. It codes for CASSFAGGQETQYF. This chain links TRBV27 with TRBJ2-5; D ambiguous. CDR1 and CDR2 from the germline V gene are MNHEY and SMNVEV (reference sequence). CDR3 length: 14 residues. V was cut by 3 bases and J by 1 base, with 9 bases left in between.

The chain is built from TRBV5-1 and TRBJ2-7; maybe TRBD2 (6 bases). V was shortened by 0 bases and J by 0 bases, with 10 bases between the two germline ends. The length of the CDR3 is 15 residues. CDR1 SGHRS and CDR2 YFSETQ come from the germline V gene. The CDR3 sequence: CASSLGGASSYEQYF. The CDR3, as DNA: TGCGCCAGCAGCTTGGGCGGGGCGAGCTCCTACGAGCAGTACTTC.

The DNA of the CDR3 is TGCAGCGCCTCTAGCGGGGGTACCTACGAGCAGTACTTC. Translation: CSASSGGTYEQYF. The chain joins TRBV29-1 to TRBJ2-7; 10 bases map to TRBD2. The CDR3 is 13 residues long. The germline CDR1 and CDR2 sequences are SQVTM and ANQGSEA. J lost 2 bases, V lost 7 bases, and 5 bases had no gene match.

About this clone: Other DNA sequences from this sample encode an identical CDR3 as well. This chain uses TRBV5-4 with TRBJ2-7; TRBD2 is a possible D gene (6 bases). Trimming took 0 bases from V and 0 from J, leaving 10 bases between them. Germline V gene sequence: CDR1 SGHNT, CDR2 YYREEE (reference sequence). This CDR3 has 15 amino acids. The CDR3 nucleotides read TGTGCCAGCAGCTTGGTGGCGGGACTCTCCTACGAGCAGTACTTC. Its translation: CASSLVAGLSYEQYF.

This clone was observed a few times. The V call is TRBV5-1, the J call TRBJ1-3; D ambiguous. The germline CDR1 and CDR2 sequences are SGHRS and YFSETQ. The V end was cut by 3 bases, the J end by 3 bases, with 10 bases between. There are 14 residues in the CDR3. The CDR3 region has the DNA TGCGCCAGCAGCTCCCGGGAAGGTGGAAACACCATATATTTT. Its protein is CASSSREGGNTIYF. Complete variable domain (other parts from reference TRBV5-1 and TRBJ1-3): KAGVTQTPRYLIKTRGQQVTLSCSPISGHRSVSWYQQTPGQGLQFLFEYFSETQRNKGNFPGRFSGRQFSNSRSEMNVSTLELGDSALYLCASSSREGGNTIYFGEGSWLTVV.

The V call is TRBV27, the J call TRBJ1-2; 7 bases agree with TRBD1. Trimming cost V 2 bases and J 5 bases; bases outside gene matches: 11. Germline values: CDR1 MNHEY, CDR2 SMNVEV (reference sequence). The CDR3 spans 16 residues. Written as DNA, the CDR3 is TGTGCCAGCAGTTTAACCGGGGACAGCCGGTCTTATGGCTACACCTTC. Translated: CASSLTGDSRSYGYTF.

The V call is TRBV28, the J call TRBJ2-5, with 8 positions matching TRBD2. V lost 7 bases and J lost 5; bases outside the gene matches: 6. This CDR3 comprises 13 residues. Germline-derived CDR1 and CDR2 are MDHEN and SYDVKM. CDR3 residues: CASKVAGSETQYF. The CDR3 DNA reads TGTGCCAGCAAGGTAGCGGGGTCGGAGACCCAGTACTTC.

The chain employs TRBV5-1 and TRBJ2-5; TRBD2 agrees at 10 bases. The CDR3 is made up of 17 amino acids. J gave up 5 bases and V 4 bases, and 14 bases lay outside the gene matches. Looked up from germline, CDR1 is SGHRS and CDR2 is YFSETQ. The CDR3 nucleotides read TGCGCCAGCAGCCCAACTAGCGGGGCCGCGTCGGGGGAGACCCAGTACTTC. Its translation: CASSPTSGAASGETQYF.

The CDR3, as DNA: TGTGCCAGCAGTCCCGATGGCAGGGGGCTTAATCAGCCCCAGCATTTT. As protein: CASSPDGRGLNQPQHF. This chain links TRBV28 with TRBJ1-5, with 8 positions matching TRBD1. The trim removed 5 bases at V and 4 bases at J, leaving 10 bases unmatched. The CDR3 extends over 16 amino acids. The V gene's germline CDR1 is MDHEN and CDR2 SYDVKM.

V usage is TRBV7-9 and J usage is TRBJ1-2; D perhaps matches TRBD1 (5 bases). V shed 1 base and J shed 7 bases, with 10 bases lying between them. The CDR3 contains 13 residues. The germline V gene encodes CDR1 SEHNR and CDR2 FQNEAQ (reference sequence). The CDR3 DNA reads TGTGCCAGCAGCTTAGGACCCCAGGGTGGCTACACCTTC. It encodes CASSLGPQGGYTF.

The rearrangement links TRBV29-1 to TRBJ2-7, with 7 bases identical to TRBD2. Trimming cost V 5 bases and J 0 bases; bases outside gene matches: 10. CDR3 size: 15 residues. CDR1 and CDR2 (germline): SQVTM, ANQGSEA. In DNA, the CDR3 is TGCAGCGTTCCCCGGGGAGGGGACGTCTCCTACGAGCAGTACTTC. Translating it yields CSVPRGGDVSYEQYF.

The V gene is TRBV28, the J gene TRBJ2-7; D ambiguous. Germline V lookup: CDR1 MDHEN, CDR2 SYDVKM. The CDR3 is 15 residues long. With 3 bases removed from V and 0 bases from J, the gap between germline ends came to 12 bases. The CDR3 DNA sequence: TGTGCCAGCAGTTTTGTTGGCCAGAGCTCCTACGAGCAGTACTTC. Encoded protein: CASSFVGQSSYEQYF.

CDR3 sequence (DNA): TGCGCCAGCAGCTTGGCTCCTGGGACAGGGCGCATGAACACTGAAGCTTTCTTT. It yields the protein CASSLAPGTGRMNTEAFF. This chain connects TRBV5-1 to TRBJ1-1, with 9 bases lining up with TRBD1. Looked up from germline, CDR1 is SGHRS and CDR2 is YFSETQ. The CDR3 has 18 residues. J gave up 0 bases and V 0 bases, and 9 bases lay outside the gene matches.